What follows are 21 T cell receptor beta chains derived from one specimen sequenced in a study of blood T cell repertoires in COVID-19. The protocol was immunoSEQ multiplex PCR, while the TCRdb copy is restricted to in-frame clones and leaves out a portion. The table has some 180,000 clones, approximately 80% seen once. Material: PBMCs or T cells enriched from blood (not recorded which). The receptors were sampled from a man aged 60 to 69 who had been exposed to COVID-19.

The chain has TRBV10-3 and TRBJ1-6, with 7 nucleotides matching TRBD1. Germline assignment: CDR1 ENHRY and CDR2 SYGVKD. V shed 3 bases and J 4 bases; nucleotides not matched to a gene: 6. The CDR3 spans 16 residues. This chain's CDR3 is CAISESSGQYNSPLHF. The CDR3 nucleotides read TGTGCCATCAGTGAATCATCGGGACAGTATAATTCACCCCTCCACTTT.

The CDR3 region has the DNA TGCGCCAGCAGGAAGACCGGGGAACAGGGGACTTTCTTT. Translating gives CASRKTGEQGTFF. The chain combines TRBV10-2 with TRBJ1-1, with 7 bases lining up with TRBD1. CDR3 length equals 13 residues. V gave up 6 bases and J gave up 12 bases; unmatched junction bases: 13. CDR1 WSHSY and CDR2 SAAADI come from the germline V gene.

The chain is built from TRBV10-3 and TRBJ2-1, with 14 bases lining up with TRBD2. This CDR3 has 16 residues. With 8 bases clipped from V and 5 bases from J, the junction kept 8 bases outside the gene matches. Per the germline V gene, CDR1 is ENHRY and CDR2 is SYGVKD. The CDR3 nucleotides are TGTGCCATCTCGGGACTAGCGGGAGCTATTGACAATGAGCAGTTCTTC. Its translation is CAISGLAGAIDNEQFF.

The chain has TRBV19 and TRBJ2-7; possible D gene TRBD1, 7 bases. Trimming pared 6 bases from V and 1 base from J, leaving 13 bases between. This CDR3 contains 14 residues. CDR1 is LNHDA, CDR2 SQIVND, per germline (reference sequence). The CDR3 DNA reads TGTGCCAGTAGCCTGCGGGGACAGTCCTACGAGCAGTACTTC. Protein sequence: CASSLRGQSYEQYF.

The J gene is TRBJ1-4, the V gene TRBV29-1; D perhaps matches TRBD1 (6 bases). Germline assignment: CDR1 SQVTM and CDR2 ANQGSEA. The CDR3 covers 14 residues. V was trimmed by 8 bases and J by 2 bases, leaving 15 bases between them. For the CDR3, the DNA is TGCAGCATTGCCGGGGGGCGGACTAATGAAAAACTGTTTTTT. It specifies CSIAGGRTNEKLFF.

The rearrangement joins TRBV7-8 to TRBJ2-1; 8 nucleotides align to TRBD1. Trimming took 5 bases from V and 0 from J; bases not matched to a gene: 21. CDR1 is SGHVS and CDR2 is FQNEAQ in the germline V gene. The CDR3 loop spans 21 amino acids. This CDR3 is CASSNPRGSRGPKTSYNEQFF. CDR3 nucleotide sequence: TGTGCCAGCAGCAACCCCCGGGGTAGCAGGGGGCCCAAAACCTCCTACAATGAGCAGTTCTTC. The full variable domain, its missing parts supplied by reference TRBV7-8 and TRBJ2-1, is GAGVSQSPRYKVAKRGQDVALRCDPISGHVSLFWYQQALGQGPEFLTYFQNEAQLDKSGLPSDRFFAERPEGSVSTLKIQRTQQEDSAVYLCASSNPRGSRGPKTSYNEQFFGPGTRLTVL.

The rearrangement uses TRBV27 and TRBJ2-7, with no clear D. V shed 4 bases and J shed 0 bases, with 7 bases lying between them. Germline assignment: CDR1 MNHEY and CDR2 SMNVEV (reference sequence). This CDR3 contains 13 residues. Here the CDR3 reads CASSSVDSYEQYF. The CDR3 coding sequence is TGTGCCAGCAGTTCCGTAGACTCCTACGAGCAGTACTTC.

The CDR3 region is CASTDRANYGYTF. The CDR3, as DNA: TGTGCCAGCACTGACAGGGCGAACTATGGCTACACCTTC. This chain uses TRBV2 with TRBJ1-2; 7 bases fit TRBD1. With V trimmed by 7 bases and J by 2 bases, 4 bases remained unmatched. Germline V gene data show CDR1 as SNHLY and CDR2 as FYNNEI. The CDR3 is made up of 13 amino acids.

This chain links TRBV27 with TRBJ1-6, with D perhaps matching TRBD1 (6 bases). The CDR3 length is 15 residues. Germline-derived CDR1 and CDR2 are MNHEY and SMNVEV (reference sequence). Trimming removed 5 bases at V and 10 bases at J, with 18 bases between. This CDR3 is CASSIQTGIGSPLHF. DNA of the CDR3: TGTGCCAGCAGTATTCAAACAGGGATCGGCTCACCCCTCCACTTT.

There are a few counts of this clone. The chain carries TRBV29-1 and TRBJ1-2; D perhaps matches TRBD1 (6 bases). Trimming shortened V by 7 bases and J by 5 bases, and 11 bases separated the two germline ends. This CDR3 is 11 amino acids long. The germline V gene encodes CDR1 SQVTM and CDR2 ANQGSEA. The CDR3 DNA follows: TGCAGCGCAAGGGACATGTATGGCTACACCTTC. It encodes CSARDMYGYTF.

DNA for the CDR3: TGTGCCAGCAGCCAAGATGCACTCCGCACAGATACGCAGTATTTT. Translation gives CASSQDALRTDTQYF. The chain is built from TRBV14 and TRBJ2-3; no clear D. V was clipped by 0 bases and J by 1 base, with 8 bases between them. The CDR3 extends over 15 amino acids. In germline, CDR1 is SGHDN, CDR2 FVKESK.

The chain recombines TRBV11-3 with TRBJ2-1, with 12 bases that match TRBD2. The CDR3 has 14 residues. V shed 5 bases, J shed 16 bases, and the junction held 12 bases outside the gene matches. From germline, CDR1 is SGHNT and CDR2 YENEEA. The CDR3 DNA sequence: TGTGCCAGCAGCCCGACGACTAGCGGGGGTGATCGTTTCTTC. Translation gives CASSPTTSGGDRFF. The whole variable domain, remainder taken from reference TRBV11-3 and TRBJ2-1, is EAGVVQSPRYKIIEKKQPVAFWCNPISGHNTLYWYLQNLGQGPELLIRYENEEAVDDSQLPKDRFSAERLKGVDSTLKIQPAELGDSAVYLCASSPTTSGGDRFFGPGTRLTVL.

V is TRBV5-4 and J is TRBJ1-2, with 8 bases identical to TRBD1. J was trimmed by 6 bases and V by 3 bases; bases with no gene match: 7. CDR1 and CDR2 from the germline V gene are SGHNT and YYREEE (reference sequence). The CDR3 extends over 14 amino acids. The CDR3 DNA is TGTGCCAGCAGCTGGGGGGCAGGGGGCAATGGCTACACCTTC. It translates to CASSWGAGGNGYTF.

The V gene is TRBV7-2, the J gene TRBJ1-1, with 8 positions matching TRBD1. Germline CDR1 reads SGHTA; CDR2 reads FQGNSA. J lost 4 bases, V lost 6 bases, and 10 bases had no gene match. The CDR3 is 15 residues long. The chain's CDR3 is CASRSDLGQGTEAFF. The CDR3 coding sequence is TGTGCCAGCAGATCCGACCTTGGACAGGGCACTGAAGCTTTCTTT.

V and J are TRBV28 and TRBJ1-4; TRBD1 aligns across 9 bases. Germline V gene lookup returns CDR1 MDHEN and CDR2 SYDVKM. With V trimmed by 6 bases and J by 5 bases, 7 bases remained unmatched. The CDR3 is 15 amino acids. The CDR3 sequence: CASSQTQGANEKLFF. The CDR3 DNA is TGTGCCAGCAGCCAAACACAGGGGGCGAATGAAAAACTGTTTTTT.

The chain couples TRBV7-3 to TRBJ2-2, with 10 bases matching TRBD1. Per germline, CDR1 SGHTA and CDR2 FQGTGA. The CDR3 is 15 amino acids. V lost 5 bases, J lost 5 bases, and 5 bases stayed unmatched. CDR3 residues: CASSATGGETGELFF. DNA for the CDR3: TGTGCCAGCAGCGCGACAGGGGGCGAAACCGGGGAGCTGTTTTTT. Complete variable domain (other parts from reference TRBV7-3 and TRBJ2-2): GAGVSQTPSNKVTEKGKYVELRCDPISGHTALYWYRQSLGQGPEFLIYFQGTGAADDSGLPNDRFFAVRPEGSVSTLKIQRTERGDSAVYLCASSATGGETGELFFGEGSRLTVL.

V and J are TRBV5-3 and TRBJ2-2; tentatively, D is TRBD2 (5 bases). TRBV5-3 is an ORF, with its function uncertain. This CDR3 is built from 17 residues. V lost 4 bases, J lost 0 bases, and 16 bases lay in between. The CDR3 is CARSRRTHRTNTGELFF. In DNA form, the CDR3 reads TGTGCCAGAAGCCGTAGGACTCACAGAACGAACACCGGGGAGCTGTTTTTT.

This clone was counted a single time. V usage is TRBV6-5 and J usage is TRBJ1-1, with a weak D call TRBD1 (5 bases). This CDR3 contains 12 residues. V lost 8 bases and J lost 5, with 12 bases in between. Germline CDR1 reads MNHEY; CDR2 reads SVGAGI. The CDR3 spells CASLQGLTEAFF. The CDR3 nucleotides are TGTGCCAGCCTGCAGGGTTTGACTGAAGCTTTCTTT.

This chain links TRBV7-9 with TRBJ1-3, with D maybe TRBD1 (5 bases). CDR1 and CDR2 from the germline V gene are SEHNR and FQNEAQ (reference sequence). The CDR3 totals 15 residues. With 1 base removed from V and 0 bases from J, the gap between germline ends came to 7 bases. The chain's CDR3 is CASSLETASGNTIYF. CDR3 DNA: TGTGCCAGCAGCTTAGAGACAGCCTCTGGAAACACCATATATTTT.

The chain carries TRBV19 and TRBJ2-7, with D uncertain. V shed 8 bases and J shed 0 bases, with 11 bases lying between them. The CDR3 loop spans 13 amino acids. Germline CDR1 is LNHDA and CDR2 is SQIVND (reference sequence). The CDR3 DNA reads as TGTGCCAGTGCTCTGGCAGACTCCTACGAGCAGTACTTC. This translates into CASALADSYEQYF.

This clone was recorded a few times. The chain recombines TRBV6-2 or TRBV6-3 with TRBJ1-3; TRBD1 might be the D (5 bases). Trimming stripped 2 bases from V and 4 bases from J, with 15 bases between. The CDR3 loop spans 16 amino acids. The germline V gene has CDR1 MNHEY and CDR2 SVGEGT. The CDR3 sequence: CASSYGGVPAGNTIYF. The CDR3 DNA is TGTGCCAGCAGTTACGGAGGGGTTCCTGCCGGAAACACCATATATTTT.